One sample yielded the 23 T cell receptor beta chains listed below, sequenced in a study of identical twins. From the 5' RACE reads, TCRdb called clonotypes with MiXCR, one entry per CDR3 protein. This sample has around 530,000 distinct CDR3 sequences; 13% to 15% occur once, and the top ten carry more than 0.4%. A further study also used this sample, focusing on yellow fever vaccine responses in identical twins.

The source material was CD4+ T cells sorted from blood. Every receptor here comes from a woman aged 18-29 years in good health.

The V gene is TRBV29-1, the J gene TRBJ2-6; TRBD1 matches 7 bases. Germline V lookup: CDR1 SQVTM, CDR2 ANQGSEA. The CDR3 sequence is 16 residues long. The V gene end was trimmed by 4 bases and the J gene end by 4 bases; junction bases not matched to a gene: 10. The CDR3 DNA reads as TGCAGCGTTGTCCCCTCGACAGGGCGGGGGGCCAACGTCCTGACTTTC. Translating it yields CSVVPSTGRGANVLTF.

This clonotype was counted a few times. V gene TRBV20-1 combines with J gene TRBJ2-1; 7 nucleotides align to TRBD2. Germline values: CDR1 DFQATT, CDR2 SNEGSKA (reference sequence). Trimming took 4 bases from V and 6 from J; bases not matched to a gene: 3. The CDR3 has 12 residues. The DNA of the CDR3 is TGCAGTGCTACTGGGACTACCAATGAGCAGTTCTTC. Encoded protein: CSATGTTNEQFF.

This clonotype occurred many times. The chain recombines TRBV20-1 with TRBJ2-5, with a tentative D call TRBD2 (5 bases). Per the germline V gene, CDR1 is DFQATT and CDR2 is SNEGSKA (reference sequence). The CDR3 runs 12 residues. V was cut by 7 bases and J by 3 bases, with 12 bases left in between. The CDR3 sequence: CSGGGYEETQYF. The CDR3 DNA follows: TGCAGTGGTGGAGGATACGAAGAGACCCAGTACTTC.

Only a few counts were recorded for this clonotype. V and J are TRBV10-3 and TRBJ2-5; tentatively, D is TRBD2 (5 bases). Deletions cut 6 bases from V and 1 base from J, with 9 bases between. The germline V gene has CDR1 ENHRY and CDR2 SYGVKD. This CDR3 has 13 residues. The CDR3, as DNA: TGTGCCATCAGCCGAGGGCCCCAAGAGACCCAGTACTTC. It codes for CAISRGPQETQYF.

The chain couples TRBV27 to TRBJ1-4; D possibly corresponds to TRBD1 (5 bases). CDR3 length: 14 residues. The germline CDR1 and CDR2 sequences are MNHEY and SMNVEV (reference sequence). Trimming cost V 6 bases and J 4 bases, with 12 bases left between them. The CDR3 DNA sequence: TGTGCCAGCAGAGGGGCGAGGGGTAATGAAAAACTGTTTTTT. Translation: CASRGARGNEKLFF. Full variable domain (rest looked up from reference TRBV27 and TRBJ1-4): EAQVTQNPRYLITVTGKKLTVTCSQNMNHEYMSWYRQDPGLGLRQIYYSMNVEVTDKGDVPEGYKVSRKEKRNFPLILESPSPNQTSLYFCASRGARGNEKLFFGSGTQLSVL.

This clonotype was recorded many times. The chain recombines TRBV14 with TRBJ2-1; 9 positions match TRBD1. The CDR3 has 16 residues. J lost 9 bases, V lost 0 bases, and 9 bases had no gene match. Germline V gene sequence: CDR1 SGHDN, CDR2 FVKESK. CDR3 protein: CASSQDRSWTGVEQFF. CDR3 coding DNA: TGTGCCAGCAGCCAAGATCGATCTTGGACAGGGGTTGAGCAGTTCTTC.

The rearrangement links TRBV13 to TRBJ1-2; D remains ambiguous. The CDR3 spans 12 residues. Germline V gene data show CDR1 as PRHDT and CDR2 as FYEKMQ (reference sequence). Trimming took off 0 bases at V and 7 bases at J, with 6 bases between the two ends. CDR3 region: CASSLGDTGYTF. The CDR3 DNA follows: TGTGCCAGCAGCTTAGGTGACACTGGCTACACCTTC.

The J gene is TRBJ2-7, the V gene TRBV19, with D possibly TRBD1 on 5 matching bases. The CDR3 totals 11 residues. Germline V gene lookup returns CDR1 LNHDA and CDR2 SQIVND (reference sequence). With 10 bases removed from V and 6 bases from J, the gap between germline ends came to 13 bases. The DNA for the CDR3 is TGTGCCACGCAGGGTGACGGCGAGCAGTACGTC. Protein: CATQGDGEQYV.

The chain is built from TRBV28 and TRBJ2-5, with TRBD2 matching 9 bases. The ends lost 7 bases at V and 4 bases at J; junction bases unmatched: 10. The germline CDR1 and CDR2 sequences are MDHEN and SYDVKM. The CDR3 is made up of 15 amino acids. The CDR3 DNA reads TGTGCCAGCACCCCGGGACTAGCTGCTGTAGAGACCCAGTACTTC. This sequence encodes CASTPGLAAVETQYF.

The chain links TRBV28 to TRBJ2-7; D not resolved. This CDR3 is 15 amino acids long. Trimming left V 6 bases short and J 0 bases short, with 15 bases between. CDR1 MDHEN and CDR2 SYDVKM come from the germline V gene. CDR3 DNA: TGTGCCAGCAGATCCTCCGGCCCCTTCTCCTACGAGCAGTACGTC. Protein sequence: CASRSSGPFSYEQYV.

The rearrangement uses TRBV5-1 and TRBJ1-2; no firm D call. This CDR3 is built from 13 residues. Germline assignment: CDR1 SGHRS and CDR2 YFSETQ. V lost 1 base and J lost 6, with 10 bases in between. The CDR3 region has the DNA TGCGCCAGCAGCTTGAGTGACCCCGATGGCTACACCTTC. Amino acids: CASSLSDPDGYTF.

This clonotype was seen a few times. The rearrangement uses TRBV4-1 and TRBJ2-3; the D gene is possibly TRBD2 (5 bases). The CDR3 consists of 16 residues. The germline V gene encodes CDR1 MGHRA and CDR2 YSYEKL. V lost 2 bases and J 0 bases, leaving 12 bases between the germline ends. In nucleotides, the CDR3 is TGCGCCAGCAGCCAATCCCCAGCGGCTAGCACAGATACGCAGTATTTT. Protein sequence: CASSQSPAASTDTQYF.

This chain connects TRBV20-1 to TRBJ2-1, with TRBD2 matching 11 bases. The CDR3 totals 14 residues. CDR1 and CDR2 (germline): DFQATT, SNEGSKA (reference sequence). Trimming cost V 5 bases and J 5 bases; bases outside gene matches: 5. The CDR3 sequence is CSALAGGPDNEQFF. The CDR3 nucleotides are TGCAGTGCTCTAGCGGGAGGCCCCGACAATGAGCAGTTCTTC.

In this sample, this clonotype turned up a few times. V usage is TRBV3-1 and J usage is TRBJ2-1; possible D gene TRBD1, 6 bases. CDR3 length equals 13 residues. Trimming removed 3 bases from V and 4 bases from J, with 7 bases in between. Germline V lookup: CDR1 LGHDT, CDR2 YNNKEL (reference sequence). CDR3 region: CASSHRGYNEQFF. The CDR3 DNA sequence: TGTGCCAGCAGCCACAGGGGTTACAATGAGCAGTTCTTC.

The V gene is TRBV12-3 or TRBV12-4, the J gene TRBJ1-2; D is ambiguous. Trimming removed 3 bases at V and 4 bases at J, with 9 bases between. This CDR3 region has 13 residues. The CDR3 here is CASSFRQFYGYTF. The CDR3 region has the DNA TGTGCCAGCAGTTTTCGGCAGTTCTATGGCTACACCTTC.

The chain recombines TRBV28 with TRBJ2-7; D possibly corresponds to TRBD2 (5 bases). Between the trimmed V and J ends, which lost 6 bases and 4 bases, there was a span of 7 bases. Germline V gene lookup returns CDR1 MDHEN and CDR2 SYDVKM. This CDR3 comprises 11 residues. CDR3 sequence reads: CASRRDYEQYV. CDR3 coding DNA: TGTGCCAGCAGGAGGGATTACGAGCAGTACGTC.

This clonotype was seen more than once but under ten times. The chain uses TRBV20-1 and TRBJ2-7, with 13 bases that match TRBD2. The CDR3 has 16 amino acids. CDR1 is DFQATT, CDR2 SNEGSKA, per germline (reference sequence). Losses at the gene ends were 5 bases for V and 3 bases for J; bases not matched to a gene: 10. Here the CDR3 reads CSASPDTSGRVYEQYF. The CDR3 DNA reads TGCAGTGCTTCCCCCGATACTAGCGGGAGGGTCTACGAGCAGTACTTC.

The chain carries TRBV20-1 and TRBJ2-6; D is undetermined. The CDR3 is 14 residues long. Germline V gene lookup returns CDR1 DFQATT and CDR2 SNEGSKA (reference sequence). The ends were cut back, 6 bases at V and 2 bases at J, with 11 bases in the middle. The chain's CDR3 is CSALQVAGANVLTF. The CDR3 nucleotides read TGCAGTGCCCTCCAAGTTGCTGGGGCCAACGTCCTGACTTTC.

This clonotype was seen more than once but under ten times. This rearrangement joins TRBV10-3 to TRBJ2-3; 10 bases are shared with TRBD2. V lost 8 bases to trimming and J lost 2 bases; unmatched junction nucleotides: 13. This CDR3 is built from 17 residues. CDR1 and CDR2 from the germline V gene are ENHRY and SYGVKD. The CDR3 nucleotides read TGTGCCATCCCTGACGGGCCACTAGCGGGGCCCACAGATACGCAGTATTTT. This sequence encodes CAIPDGPLAGPTDTQYF.

CDR3 amino acids: CAISPGGNEQFF. DNA for the CDR3: TGTGCCATCAGTCCCGGGGGGAATGAGCAGTTCTTC. V and J are TRBV10-3 and TRBJ2-1, with TRBD2 matching 7 bases. The length of the CDR3 is 12 residues. With V trimmed by 5 bases and J by 7 bases, 2 bases remained unmatched. Germline V gene data show CDR1 as ENHRY and CDR2 as SYGVKD.

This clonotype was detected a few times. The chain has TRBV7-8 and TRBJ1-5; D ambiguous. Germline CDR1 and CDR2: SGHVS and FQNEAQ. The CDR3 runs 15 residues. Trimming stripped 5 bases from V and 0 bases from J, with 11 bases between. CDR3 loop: CASSPRDFSNQPQHF. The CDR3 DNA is TGTGCCAGCAGCCCGCGGGATTTTAGCAATCAGCCCCAGCATTTT.

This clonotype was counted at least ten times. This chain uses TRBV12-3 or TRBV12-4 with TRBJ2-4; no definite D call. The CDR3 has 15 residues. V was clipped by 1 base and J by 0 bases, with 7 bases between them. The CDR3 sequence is CASSLDLLAKNIQYF. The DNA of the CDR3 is TGTGCCAGCAGTTTAGACCTTTTAGCCAAAAACATTCAGTACTTC.

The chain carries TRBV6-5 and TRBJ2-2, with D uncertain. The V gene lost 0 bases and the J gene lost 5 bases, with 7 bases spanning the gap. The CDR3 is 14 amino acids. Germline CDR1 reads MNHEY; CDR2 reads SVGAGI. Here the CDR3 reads CASSYSGLTGELFF. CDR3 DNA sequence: TGTGCCAGCAGTTACTCCGGTTTAACCGGGGAGCTGTTTTTT.